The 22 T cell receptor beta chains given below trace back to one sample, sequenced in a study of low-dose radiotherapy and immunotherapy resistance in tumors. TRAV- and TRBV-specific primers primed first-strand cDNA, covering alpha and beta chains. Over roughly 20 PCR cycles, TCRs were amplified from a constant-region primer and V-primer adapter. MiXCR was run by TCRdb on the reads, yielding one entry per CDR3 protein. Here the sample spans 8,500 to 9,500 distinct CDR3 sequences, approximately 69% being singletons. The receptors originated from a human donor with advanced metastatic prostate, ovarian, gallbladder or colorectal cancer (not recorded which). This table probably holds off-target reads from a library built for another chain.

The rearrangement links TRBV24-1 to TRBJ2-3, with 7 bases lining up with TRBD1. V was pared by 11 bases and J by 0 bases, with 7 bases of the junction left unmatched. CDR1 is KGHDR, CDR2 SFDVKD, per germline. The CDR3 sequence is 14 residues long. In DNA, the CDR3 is TGTGCCATCCGACAGGGATCTAGCACAGATACGCAGTATTTT. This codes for CAIRQGSSTDTQYF.

This chain's CDR3 is CASSWGAGARYYGYTF. In DNA form, the CDR3 reads TGTGCCAGCAGCTGGGGGGCAGGGGCGCGCTACTATGGCTACACCTTC. The chain has TRBV28 and TRBJ1-2; possible D gene TRBD1, 6 bases. The V and J ends lost 6 bases and 3 bases respectively, with 20 bases between them. Germline CDR1 reads MDHEN; CDR2 reads SYDVKM. CDR3 length equals 16 residues.

The CDR3 bases are TGTGCCAGCAGCTTAGCCGCGGGGCCCACAGATACGCAGTATTTT. Its translation: CASSLAAGPTDTQYF. The J gene is TRBJ2-3, the V gene TRBV11-2; weak D call: TRBD2 (6 bases). Trimming cost V 1 base and J 2 bases, with 10 bases left between them. Germline V gene data show CDR1 as SGHAT and CDR2 as FQNNGV. The CDR3 loop spans 15 amino acids.

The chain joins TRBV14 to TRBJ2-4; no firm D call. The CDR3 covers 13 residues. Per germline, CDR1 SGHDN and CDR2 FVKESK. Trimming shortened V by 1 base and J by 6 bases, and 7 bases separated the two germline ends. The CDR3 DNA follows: TGTGCCAGCAGCCAAGTGGACCTAAACATTCAGTACTTC. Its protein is CASSQVDLNIQYF.

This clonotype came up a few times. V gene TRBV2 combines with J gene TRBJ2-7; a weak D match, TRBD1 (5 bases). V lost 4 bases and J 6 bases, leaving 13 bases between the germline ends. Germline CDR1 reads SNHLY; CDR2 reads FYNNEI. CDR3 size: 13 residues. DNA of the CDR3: TGTGCCAGCAGTGCCAAGTGGGGCGCCGAGCAGTACTTC. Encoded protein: CASSAKWGAEQYF.

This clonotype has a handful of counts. Here the CDR3 DNA reads TGTGCCAGCAGCCCCGGGACTTTTTCTGGGAACGAGCAGTACTTC. Encoded protein: CASSPGTFSGNEQYF. The V gene is TRBV3-1, the J gene TRBJ2-7; D perhaps matches TRBD2 (6 bases). V was shortened by 4 bases and J by 5 bases, with 18 bases between the two germline ends. Germline CDR1 and CDR2: LGHDT and YNNKEL (reference sequence). The CDR3 has 15 amino acids.

For the CDR3, the DNA is TGTGCCAGCAGCGTTGGTGTGCGGGGGGGCACAGATACGCAGTATTTT. It codes for CASSVGVRGGTDTQYF. The chain is built from TRBV9 and TRBJ2-3, with 8 positions matching TRBD2. The CDR3 extends over 16 amino acids. Losses at the gene ends were 2 bases for V and 1 base for J; bases not matched to a gene: 6. Germline V CDR1 and CDR2: SGDLS, YYNGEE.

Here the CDR3 reads CASGKDSQRHSPLHF. CDR3 DNA sequence: TGTGCCAGCGGGAAGGACAGTCAACGACATTCACCCCTCCACTTT. The V and J genes are TRBV6-2 or TRBV6-3 and TRBJ1-6, with D tentatively TRBD1 (6 bases). V was trimmed by 8 bases and J by 8 bases, leaving 19 bases between them. The CDR3 has 15 residues. CDR1 is MNHEY, CDR2 SVGEGT, per germline.

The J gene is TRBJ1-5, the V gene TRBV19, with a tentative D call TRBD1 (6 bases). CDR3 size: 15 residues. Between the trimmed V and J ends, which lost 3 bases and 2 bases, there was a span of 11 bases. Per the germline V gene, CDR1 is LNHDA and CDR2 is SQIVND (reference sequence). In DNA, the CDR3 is TGTGCCAGTAGTATTCGGGGGGCGGGCAATCAGCCCCAGCATTTT. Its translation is CASSIRGAGNQPQHF.

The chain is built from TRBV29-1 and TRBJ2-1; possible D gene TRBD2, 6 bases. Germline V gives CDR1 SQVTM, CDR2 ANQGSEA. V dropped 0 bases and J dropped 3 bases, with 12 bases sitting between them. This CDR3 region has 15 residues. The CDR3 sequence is CSVEDGSGLYNEQFF. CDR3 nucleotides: TGCAGCGTTGAAGATGGATCGGGACTCTACAATGAGCAGTTCTTC.

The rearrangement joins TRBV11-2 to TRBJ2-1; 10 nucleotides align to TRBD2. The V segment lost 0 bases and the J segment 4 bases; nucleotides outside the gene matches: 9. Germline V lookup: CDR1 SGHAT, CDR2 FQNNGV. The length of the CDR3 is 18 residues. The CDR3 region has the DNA TGTGCCAGCAGCTTAGATGGTGCAGCGGGAGGGGGGTACAATGAGCAGTTCTTC. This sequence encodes CASSLDGAAGGGYNEQFF.

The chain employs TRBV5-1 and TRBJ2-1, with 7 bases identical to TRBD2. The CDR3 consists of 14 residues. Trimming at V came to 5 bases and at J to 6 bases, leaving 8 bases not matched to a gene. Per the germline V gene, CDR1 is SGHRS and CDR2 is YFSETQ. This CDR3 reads CASSPGTTSNEQFF. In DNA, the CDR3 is TGCGCCAGCAGTCCCGGGACTACAAGCAATGAGCAGTTCTTC.

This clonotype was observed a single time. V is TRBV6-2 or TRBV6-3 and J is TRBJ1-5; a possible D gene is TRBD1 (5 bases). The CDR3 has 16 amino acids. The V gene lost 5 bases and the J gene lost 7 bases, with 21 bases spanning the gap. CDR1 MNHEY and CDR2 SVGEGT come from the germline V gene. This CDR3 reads CASSEATAILSQPQHF. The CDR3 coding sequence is TGTGCCAGCAGTGAAGCGACAGCCATCCTTTCCCAGCCCCAGCATTTT.

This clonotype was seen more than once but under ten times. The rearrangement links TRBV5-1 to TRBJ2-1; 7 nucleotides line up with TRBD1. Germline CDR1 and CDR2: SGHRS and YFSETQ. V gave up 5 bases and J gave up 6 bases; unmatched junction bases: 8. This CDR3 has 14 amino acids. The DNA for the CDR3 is TGCGCCAGCAGTAAGGGGGCGATGGGCAATGAGCAGTTCTTC. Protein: CASSKGAMGNEQFF.

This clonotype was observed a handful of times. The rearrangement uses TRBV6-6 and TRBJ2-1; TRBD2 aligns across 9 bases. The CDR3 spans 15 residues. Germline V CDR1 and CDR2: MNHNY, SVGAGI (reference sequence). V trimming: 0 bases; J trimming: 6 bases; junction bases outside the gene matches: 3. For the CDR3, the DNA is TGTGCCAGCAGTTACTCTAGCGGGGGAGGCAATGAGCAGTTCTTC. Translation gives CASSYSSGGGNEQFF.

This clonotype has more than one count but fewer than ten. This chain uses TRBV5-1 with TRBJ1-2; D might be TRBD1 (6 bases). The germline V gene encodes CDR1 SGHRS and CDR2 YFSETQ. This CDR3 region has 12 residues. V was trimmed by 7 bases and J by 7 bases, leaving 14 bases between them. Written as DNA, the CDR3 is TGCGCCAGCCGACAACAGGGATCTGGCTACACCTTC. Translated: CASRQQGSGYTF.

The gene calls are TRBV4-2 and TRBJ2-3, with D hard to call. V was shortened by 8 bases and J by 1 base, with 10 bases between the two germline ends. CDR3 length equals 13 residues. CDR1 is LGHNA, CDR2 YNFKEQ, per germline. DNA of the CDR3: TGTGCCAGCGGAACGCTCGGCACAGATACGCAGTATTTT. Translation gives CASGTLGTDTQYF.

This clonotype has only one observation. CDR3 sequence reads: CASSRPGESGSYTF. CDR3 in DNA: TGTGCCAGCAGCCGCCCAGGGGAATCTGGGAGCTACACCTTC. The chain recombines TRBV14 with TRBJ1-2; D possibly corresponds to TRBD1 (6 bases). CDR1 and CDR2 (germline): SGHDN, FVKESK. This CDR3 contains 14 residues. Trimming stripped 4 bases from V and 9 bases from J, with 18 bases between.

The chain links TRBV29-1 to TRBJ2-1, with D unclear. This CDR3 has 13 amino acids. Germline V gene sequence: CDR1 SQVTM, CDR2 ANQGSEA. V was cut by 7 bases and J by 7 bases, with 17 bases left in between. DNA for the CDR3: TGCAGCGGACTTCTATCGGTGGGGAATGAGCAGTTCTTC. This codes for CSGLLSVGNEQFF.

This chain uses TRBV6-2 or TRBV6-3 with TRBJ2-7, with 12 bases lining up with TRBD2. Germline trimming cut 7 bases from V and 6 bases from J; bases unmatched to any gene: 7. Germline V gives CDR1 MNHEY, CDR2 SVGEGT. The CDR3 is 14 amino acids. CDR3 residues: CASTLAGGPGEQYF. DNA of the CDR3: TGTGCCAGCACCCTAGCGGGAGGGCCAGGCGAGCAGTACTTC.

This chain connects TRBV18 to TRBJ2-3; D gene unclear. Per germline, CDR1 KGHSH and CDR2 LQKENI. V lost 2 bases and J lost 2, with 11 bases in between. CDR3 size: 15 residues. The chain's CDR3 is CASSPVPADTDTQYF. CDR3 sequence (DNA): TGTGCCAGCTCACCAGTCCCCGCGGACACAGATACGCAGTATTTT.

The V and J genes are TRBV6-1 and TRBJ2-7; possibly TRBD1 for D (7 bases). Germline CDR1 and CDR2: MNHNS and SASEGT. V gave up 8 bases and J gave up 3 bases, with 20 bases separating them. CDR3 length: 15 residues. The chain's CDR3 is CASRTVTQGGYEQYF. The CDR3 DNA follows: TGTGCCAGCCGGACTGTCACCCAGGGGGGCTACGAGCAGTACTTC.